This paragraph covers one TCR beta chain sequence. Its specificity is unknown. This entry comes from a study of T cells expressing NK-cell markers. Reprocessing the 5' RACE reads, TCRdb reports a single entry for every CDR3 protein and omits DNA. Recorded for this sample: about 430,000 distinct CDR3 sequences. Germline CDR1 is SGHDN and CDR2 is FVKESK. This CDR3 spans 16 amino acids. General observations from the study: Among several donors, these clonotypes also ranked first in the CD3+CD56-NKG2C+ fraction.

Sequencing used blood T cells: a sorted CD56 or NKG2C T cell subset, CD4+ or CD8+ T cells, or bulk PBMC T cells (not recorded which). This receptor was taken from a woman between 50 and 59 years old in good health. The chain combines TRBV14 with TRBJ2-2; with no DNA, the TCRdb D assignment of TRBD1 cannot be verified. The CDR3 region is CASSPPSLTSTGELFF.